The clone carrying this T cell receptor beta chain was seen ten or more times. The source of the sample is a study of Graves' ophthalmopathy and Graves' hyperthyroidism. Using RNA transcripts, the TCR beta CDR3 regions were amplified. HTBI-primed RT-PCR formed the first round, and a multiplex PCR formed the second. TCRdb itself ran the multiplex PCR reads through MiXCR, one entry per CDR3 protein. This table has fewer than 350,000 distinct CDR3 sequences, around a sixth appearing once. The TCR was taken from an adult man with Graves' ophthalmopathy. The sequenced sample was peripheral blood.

CDR3 protein: CASSPDRGSLHF. In DNA form, the CDR3 reads TGTGCCAGCAGCCCGGACAGGGGTTCCCTCCACTTT. The rearrangement uses TRBV27 and TRBJ1-6; 9 positions match TRBD1. The CDR3 has 12 amino acids. Germline V lookup: CDR1 MNHEY, CDR2 SMNVEV (reference sequence). V lost 6 bases and J lost 14; bases outside the gene matches: 5.